This T cell receptor beta chain originates from a study of T cell responses to AZD1222 COVID-19 vaccine. Clones were sequenced by immunoSEQ multiplex PCR, and TCRdb holds only the in-frame ones, with some missing. The table includes 190,000 or so clones, 80% to 95% detected once. Study-level results: Seropositivity was recorded at baseline in only a handful of AZD1222 recipients. Clonal diversity may have been underestimated in mostly white British donors.

This clone was seen just once. What it binds is unknown. Trimming shortened V by 8 bases and J by 3 bases, and 18 bases separated the two germline ends. The CDR3 runs to 15 residues. Germline assignment: CDR1 MNHEY and CDR2 SVGAGI. This TCR was recovered from an adult who received the AZD1222 COVID-19 vaccine. The chain uses TRBV6-5 and TRBJ2-3; D may match TRBD1 or TRBD2 (5 bases each). The source was peripheral blood, collected 28 days after the second AZD1222 dose. Here the CDR3 DNA reads TGTGCCAGCCGGTTTCGGGACGATGGTACAGATACGCAGTATTTT. Protein sequence: CASRFRDDGTDTQYF.